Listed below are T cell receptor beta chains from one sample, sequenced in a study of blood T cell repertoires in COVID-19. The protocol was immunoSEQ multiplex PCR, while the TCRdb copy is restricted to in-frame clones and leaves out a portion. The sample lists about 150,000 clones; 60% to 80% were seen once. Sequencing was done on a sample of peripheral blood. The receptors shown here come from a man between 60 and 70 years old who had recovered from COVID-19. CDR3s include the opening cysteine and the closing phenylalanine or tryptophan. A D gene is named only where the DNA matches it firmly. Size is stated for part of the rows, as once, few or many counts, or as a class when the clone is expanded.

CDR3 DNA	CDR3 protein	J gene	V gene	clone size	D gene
TGTGCCAGCAGCGGGAACAGGAATTCACCCCTCCACTTT	CASSGNRNSPLHF	TRBJ1-6	TRBV9	NA	NA
TGTGCCAGCAGCTTGGGACAGGGCGGGGAGAGCGAGCAGTACTTC	CASSLGQGGESEQYF	TRBJ2-7	TRBV5-4	NA	NA
TGCGCCAGCAGCAAACAGACCAACTATGGCTACACCTTC	CASSKQTNYGYTF	TRBJ1-2	TRBV4-3	NA	NA
TGTGCCAGCAGCGAGCCCTCTAGCGGGAGGAGGACCGGGGAGCTGTTTTTT	CASSEPSSGRRTGELFF	TRBJ2-2	TRBV2	NA	TRBD2
TGTGCCAGCAGTTGGGACAGGGGGTATGGCTACACCTTC	CASSWDRGYGYTF	TRBJ1-2	TRBV7-2	NA	TRBD1
TGTGCCTGGAGTGGAGGGACAACCGCGGCTAATTCACCCCTCCACTTT	CAWSGGTTAANSPLHF	TRBJ1-6	TRBV30	NA	NA
TGTGCCAGCAAACAGGACAGCGCCCTCCACTTT	CASKQDSALHF	TRBJ1-6	TRBV18	few	NA
TGTGCCAGCAGTTTATGGGGCGCCAGTGGGGCCAACGTCCTGACTTTC	CASSLWGASGANVLTF	TRBJ2-6	TRBV28	NA	NA
TGTGCCAGCAGGAGTGACAGCTACGAGCAGTACTTC	CASRSDSYEQYF	TRBJ2-7	TRBV7-9	NA	NA
TGTGCCAGCAGCCTACAGGCTCCCCCTAATTCACCCCTCCACTTT	CASSLQAPPNSPLHF	TRBJ1-6	TRBV27	NA	NA
TGTGCCTGGAGTCTGGGGACAGACTACGAGCAGTACTTC	CAWSLGTDYEQYF	TRBJ2-7	TRBV30	NA	TRBD1
TGTGCCAGCAGTGCCAGGAGCGGGGGGGCCAGGGAGACCCAGTACTTC	CASSARSGGARETQYF	TRBJ2-5	TRBV6-1	NA	TRBD2
TGTGCCAGCAGCCAAGAAACGACTAGCGGGGGCGGGGAGACCCAGTACTTC	CASSQETTSGGGETQYF	TRBJ2-5	TRBV4-2	few	TRBD2
TGTGCCAGCATTGGGGCAGGGAACTATGGCTACACCTTC	CASIGAGNYGYTF	TRBJ1-2	TRBV28	NA	NA
TGTGCCAGTAGTACGCCCGGGGGGGCCAACTACGAGCAGTACTTC	CASSTPGGANYEQYF	TRBJ2-7	TRBV19	NA	TRBD2
TGTGCCAGCAGCCAACAGGGGATGAACACTGAAGCTTTCTTT	CASSQQGMNTEAFF	TRBJ1-1	TRBV4-2	NA	NA
TGTGCCAGCAGTCCCGCGGGACTAGCGGGAGGGTTTTCCTACAATGAGCAGTTCTTC	CASSPAGLAGGFSYNEQFF	TRBJ2-1	TRBV6-6	NA	TRBD2